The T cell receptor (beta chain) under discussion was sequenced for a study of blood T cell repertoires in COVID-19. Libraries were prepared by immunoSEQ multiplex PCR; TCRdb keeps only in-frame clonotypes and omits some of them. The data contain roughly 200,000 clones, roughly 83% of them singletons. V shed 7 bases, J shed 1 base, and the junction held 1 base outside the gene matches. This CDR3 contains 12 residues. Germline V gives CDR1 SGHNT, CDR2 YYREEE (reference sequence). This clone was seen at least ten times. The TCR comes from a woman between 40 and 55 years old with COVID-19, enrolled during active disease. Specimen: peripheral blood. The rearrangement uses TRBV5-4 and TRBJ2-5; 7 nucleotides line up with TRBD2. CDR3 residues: CASGGGQETQYF. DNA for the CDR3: TGTGCCAGCGGGGGGGGCCAAGAGACCCAGTACTTC.